Listed here is a single T cell receptor beta chain. Antigen specificity is unknown. The CDR3 contains 15 residues. The V segment lost 4 bases and the J segment 6 bases; nucleotides outside the gene matches: 8. CDR1 is KGHSH, CDR2 LQKENI, per germline. The sample is drawn from a study of T cell responses to AZD1222 COVID-19 vaccine. Findings and limits, study-wide: Repertoires were obtained solely post-peak T cell response. White British donors predominated, females outnumbered males, and clonal diversity was possibly underestimated. Reportedly, nearly half of unique spike TCRs recognized epitopes outside B.1.351/B.1.1.7 mutations. Compared with day 0, the breadth and depth of the Spike-specific TCR repertoire rose significantly after two doses of AZD1222.

Sequenced by immunoSEQ multiplex PCR; TCRdb stores in-frame clones only, minus some. Of 140,000 to 150,000 clones in the sample, roughly 92% were seen once. The input for sequencing was peripheral blood, taken on day 0 of AZD1222 vaccination. The rearrangement joins TRBV18 to TRBJ2-2; TRBD2 agrees at 7 bases. The sequence was obtained from an adult in good health. The CDR3 nucleotides are TGTGCCAGCTCACGACCGACTAGCCGGGCCGGGGAGCTGTTTTTT. As protein: CASSRPTSRAGELFF.